A selection of T cell receptor beta chains follows, all from one sample in a study of shared clonotypes between healthy human individuals. This table comes from immunoSEQ multiplex PCR, and its TCRdb copy is limited to in-frame clones, with some not included. The data hold around 180,000 clones, with roughly 91% observed a single time. Sequencing was carried out using naive CD4+ T cells sorted from blood. The receptors here all came from a woman in her 30s in good health. The CDR3 runs from the conserved cysteine through the conserved F or W. The D gene is left open where the match is weak. A row's size may be missing; if present it is once, few, many or a size class.

j_call | clone_size | d_call | v_call | cdr3_aa | cdr3_nt
TRBJ1-5 | NA | NA | TRBV18 | CASSRKPDSGVQPQHF | TGTGCCAGCTCACGGAAACCCGATTCAGGGGTTCAGCCCCAGCATTTT
TRBJ1-5 | NA | NA | TRBV29-1 | CSVEVGVYQPQHF | TGCAGCGTTGAAGTGGGGGTCTATCAGCCCCAGCATTTT
TRBJ2-7 | once | NA | TRBV28 | CASSLSQGLSYEQYF | TGTGCCAGCAGTTTATCGCAGGGCCTGTCCTACGAGCAGTACTTC
TRBJ2-7 | once | TRBD1 | TRBV28 | CASSSTDRDEQYF | TGTGCCAGCAGTTCTACTGACAGGGACGAGCAGTACTTC
TRBJ2-3 | NA | NA | TRBV10-3 | CAISDSRGTDTQYF | TGTGCCATCAGTGACTCCAGGGGAACGGATACGCAGTATTTT
TRBJ2-1 | NA | TRBD2 | TRBV28 | CASSLTSGGGQFF | TGTGCCAGCAGTTTGACTAGCGGAGGAGGGCAGTTCTTC
TRBJ2-1 | NA | TRBD1 | TRBV5-1 | CASSSGTGLYNEQFF | TGCGCCAGCAGCTCCGGGACAGGCCTATACAATGAGCAGTTCTTC
TRBJ2-7 | NA | TRBD2 | TRBV28 | CASSLSGRDGEQYF | TGTGCCAGCAGTTTATCCGGGAGGGACGGCGAGCAGTACTTC
TRBJ1-1 | NA | NA | TRBV5-1 | CASSLESWGDTEAFF | TGCGCCAGCAGCTTGGAGTCTTGGGGTGACACTGAAGCTTTCTTT
TRBJ2-3 | NA | TRBD2 | TRBV7-6 | CASSSTTSGRTDTQYF | TGTGCCAGCAGCTCCACGACTAGCGGGAGGACAGATACGCAGTATTTT
TRBJ1-4 | NA | NA | TRBV28 | CASSLAGRANEKLFF | TGTGCCAGCAGTCTGGCGGGGAGAGCTAATGAAAAACTGTTTTTT